This T cell receptor (beta chain) originates from a study of cytomegalovirus exposure and HLA in healthy donors. General study points: Sequencing likely caused a cluster of highly shared sequence variants.

With regard to this clone: The antigen is undetermined.

A multiplex PCR was run with 60 Vbeta primers and 13 Jbeta primers. The repertoire was sequenced with immunoSEQ multiplex PCR; TCRdb's copy has only in-frame clones and lacks some. The table lists some 100,000 clones, less than 80% of them singletons. Germline trimming cut 4 bases from V and 0 bases from J; bases unmatched to any gene: 1. Germline CDR1 and CDR2: SGHNT and YYREEE (reference sequence). The length of the CDR3 is 14 residues. Healthy bone marrow donors made up the donors. This rearrangement joins TRBV5-4 to TRBJ2-4; TRBD2 agrees at 7 bases. This receptor was taken from a woman between 50 and 59 years old in good health and CMV-seropositive. The source material was PBMCs. The CDR3, as DNA: TGTGCCAGCAGCGGGGGGGGAGCCAAAAACATTCAGTACTTC. Its translation is CASSGGGAKNIQYF. Variable domain in full (rest from reference TRBV5-4 and TRBJ2-4): ETGVTQSPTHLIKTRGQQVTLRCSSQSGHNTVSWYQQALGQGPQFIFQYYREEENGRGNFPPRFSGLQFPNYSSELNVNALELDDSALYLCASSGGGAKNIQYFGAGTRLSVL.